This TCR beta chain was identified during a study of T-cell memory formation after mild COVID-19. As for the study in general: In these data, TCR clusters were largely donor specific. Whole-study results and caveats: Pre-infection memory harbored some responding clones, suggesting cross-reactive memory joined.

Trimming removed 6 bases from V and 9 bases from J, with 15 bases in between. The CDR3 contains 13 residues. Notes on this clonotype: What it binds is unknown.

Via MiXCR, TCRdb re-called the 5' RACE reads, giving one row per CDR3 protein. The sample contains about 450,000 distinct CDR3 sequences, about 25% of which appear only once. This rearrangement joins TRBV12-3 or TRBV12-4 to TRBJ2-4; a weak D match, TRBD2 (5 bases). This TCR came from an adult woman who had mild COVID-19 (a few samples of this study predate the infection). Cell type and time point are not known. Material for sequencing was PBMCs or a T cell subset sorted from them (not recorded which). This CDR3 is CASSRTAGTIQYF. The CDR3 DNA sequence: TGTGCCAGCAGCCGCACGGCGGGTACCATTCAGTACTTC.